This TCR beta chain originates from a study of blood T cell repertoires in COVID-19 (dated by TCRdb to 2019 to 2021). Looking at the study overall: Samples covering the acute and convalescent phases of COVID-19 were provided by collaborators in the United States, Italy and Spain. The dataset comprised deeply sampled blood TCRbeta repertoires from subjects exposed to, actively infected with, or recovered from COVID-19. The samples were drawn from two sources: the first 160 participants of the ongoing ImmuneRACE study, and 1,254 subjects contributed by 6 global collaborators. The repertoires were released in a freely available public database meant as a resource for research on the immune response to SARS-CoV-2. Where available, HLA class I and class II types were obtained from metadata supplied by the sample provider rather than from assay-based typing. Sample metadata almost always included a de-identified subject ID, COVID-19 status, age in years and sex. The prospective study material was composed of cDNA or gDNA derived from T cells, B-cell-depleted T cells, or PBMCs.

Samples from volunteer blood donors who had recovered from COVID-19 were contributed by a second Seattle source. Collaborating institutions collected whole blood in K2EDTA tubes following their own protocols. For TCRbeta analysis, collaborators shipped samples as frozen whole blood, isolated PBMCs, or DNA extracted from either of those sample types. A word on this clone: No cognate antigen has been identified for it. Qualities for individual bases were not recorded, and no much larger clone is one base off.

Beyond this particular receptor, the publication reports: The amount of clinical and demographic metadata varied by source and participant and was provided uncurated.

TCRbeta CDR3 regions were amplified from genomic DNA using the immunoSEQ Assay, a bias-controlled multiplex PCR. Regarding the original processing steps: The number of nucleated cells in each sample was estimated by amplification of reference gene primers within the assay. To quantify the absolute abundance of each unique TCRbeta CDR3 rearrangement, sequence reads were collapsed and filtered. For each sample, productive Simpson clonality was calculated as the square root of Simpson's diversity index over productive rearrangements. Imported from immuneACCESS, the table was reduced by TCRdb to in-frame sequences with V and J called. These copies leave out some clones; in studies compared against another copy, an unresolved V gene accounts for under half, and the cause of the remainder is not known. From that table come the V and J calls and clone size; the DNA was used to work out D and trimming. The sample data list a few hundred thousand clones, and around 83% of these were observed just once. The ten largest clonotypes hold 2.9% of the sample.

Sequences SEHNR (CDR1) and FQNEAQ (CDR2) are obtained from the germline V gene (reference sequence). V drops 5 bases and J drops 0 bases, leaving 10 bases in between. The CDR3 runs 14 residues from the cysteine to the phenylalanine. Only the CDR3 DNA is retained, 42 bases long and in frame from the first base. The sequencing sample was made of peripheral blood. The origin of this receptor is a man in his fifties who had recovered from COVID-19. This chain joins TRBV7-9 to TRBJ2-5, with TRBD1 perhaps the D gene, on 6 matching bases. The CDR3 region has the sequence CASSTWTDQETQYF. The DNA sequence is as follows: TGTGCCAGCAGCACCTGGACAGACCAAGAGACCCAGTACTTC.